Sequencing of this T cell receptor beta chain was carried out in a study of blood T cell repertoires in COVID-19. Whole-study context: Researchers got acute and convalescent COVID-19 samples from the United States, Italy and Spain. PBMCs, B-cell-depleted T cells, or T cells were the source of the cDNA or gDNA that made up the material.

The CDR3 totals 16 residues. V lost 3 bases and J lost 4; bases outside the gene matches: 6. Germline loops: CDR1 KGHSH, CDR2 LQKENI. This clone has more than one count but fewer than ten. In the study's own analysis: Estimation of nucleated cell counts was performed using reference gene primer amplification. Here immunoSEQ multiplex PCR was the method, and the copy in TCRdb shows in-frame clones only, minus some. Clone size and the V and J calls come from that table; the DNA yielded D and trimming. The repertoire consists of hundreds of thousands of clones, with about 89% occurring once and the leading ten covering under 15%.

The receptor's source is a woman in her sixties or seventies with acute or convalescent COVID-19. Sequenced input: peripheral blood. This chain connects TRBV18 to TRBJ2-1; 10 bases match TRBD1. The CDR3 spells CASSPAGTGAYNEQFF. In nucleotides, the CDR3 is TGTGCCAGCTCACCGGCAGGGACAGGGGCTTACAATGAGCAGTTCTTC. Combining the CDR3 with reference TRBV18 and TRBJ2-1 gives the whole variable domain NAGVMQNPRHLVRRRGQEARLRCSPMKGHSHVYWYRQLPEEGLKFMVYLQKENIIDESGMPKERFSAEFPKEGPSILRIQQVVRGDSAAYFCASSPAGTGAYNEQFFGPGTRLTVL.